This TCR beta chain was captured in a study of early T cells in non-severe SARS-CoV-2 infection. Turning to the study itself: Sequencing input comprised bulk RNA from unsorted whole blood; chain pairing was not available. Study observations and caveats: A preference for anti-spike CD8 responses marked VDJdb matching, which missed private and CD4 specificities.

In the library, individual cDNA molecules carried attached unique molecular identifiers. TCRdb processed the 5' RACE reads anew with MiXCR; each CDR3 protein has one entry. The sample shows roughly 45,000 distinct CDR3 sequences, about 4.6% of them seen only once. Details on this clonotype: Its target is not known.

CDR3 length: 14 amino acids. V lost 3 bases and J 2 bases, leaving 11 bases between the germline ends. CDR1 is SGHTA and CDR2 is FQGNSA in the germline V gene. This sequence joins TRBV7-2 and TRBJ2-7, with a tentative D call TRBD2 (5 bases). The TCR originated in an adult who was a healthcare worker with PCR-confirmed SARS-CoV-2 infection or an uninfected control (not recorded which). The sequenced sample was whole blood. This chain's CDR3 is CASSFAGVTYEQYF. CDR3 coding DNA: TGTGCCAGCAGCTTCGCCGGGGTGACCTACGAGCAGTACTTC.